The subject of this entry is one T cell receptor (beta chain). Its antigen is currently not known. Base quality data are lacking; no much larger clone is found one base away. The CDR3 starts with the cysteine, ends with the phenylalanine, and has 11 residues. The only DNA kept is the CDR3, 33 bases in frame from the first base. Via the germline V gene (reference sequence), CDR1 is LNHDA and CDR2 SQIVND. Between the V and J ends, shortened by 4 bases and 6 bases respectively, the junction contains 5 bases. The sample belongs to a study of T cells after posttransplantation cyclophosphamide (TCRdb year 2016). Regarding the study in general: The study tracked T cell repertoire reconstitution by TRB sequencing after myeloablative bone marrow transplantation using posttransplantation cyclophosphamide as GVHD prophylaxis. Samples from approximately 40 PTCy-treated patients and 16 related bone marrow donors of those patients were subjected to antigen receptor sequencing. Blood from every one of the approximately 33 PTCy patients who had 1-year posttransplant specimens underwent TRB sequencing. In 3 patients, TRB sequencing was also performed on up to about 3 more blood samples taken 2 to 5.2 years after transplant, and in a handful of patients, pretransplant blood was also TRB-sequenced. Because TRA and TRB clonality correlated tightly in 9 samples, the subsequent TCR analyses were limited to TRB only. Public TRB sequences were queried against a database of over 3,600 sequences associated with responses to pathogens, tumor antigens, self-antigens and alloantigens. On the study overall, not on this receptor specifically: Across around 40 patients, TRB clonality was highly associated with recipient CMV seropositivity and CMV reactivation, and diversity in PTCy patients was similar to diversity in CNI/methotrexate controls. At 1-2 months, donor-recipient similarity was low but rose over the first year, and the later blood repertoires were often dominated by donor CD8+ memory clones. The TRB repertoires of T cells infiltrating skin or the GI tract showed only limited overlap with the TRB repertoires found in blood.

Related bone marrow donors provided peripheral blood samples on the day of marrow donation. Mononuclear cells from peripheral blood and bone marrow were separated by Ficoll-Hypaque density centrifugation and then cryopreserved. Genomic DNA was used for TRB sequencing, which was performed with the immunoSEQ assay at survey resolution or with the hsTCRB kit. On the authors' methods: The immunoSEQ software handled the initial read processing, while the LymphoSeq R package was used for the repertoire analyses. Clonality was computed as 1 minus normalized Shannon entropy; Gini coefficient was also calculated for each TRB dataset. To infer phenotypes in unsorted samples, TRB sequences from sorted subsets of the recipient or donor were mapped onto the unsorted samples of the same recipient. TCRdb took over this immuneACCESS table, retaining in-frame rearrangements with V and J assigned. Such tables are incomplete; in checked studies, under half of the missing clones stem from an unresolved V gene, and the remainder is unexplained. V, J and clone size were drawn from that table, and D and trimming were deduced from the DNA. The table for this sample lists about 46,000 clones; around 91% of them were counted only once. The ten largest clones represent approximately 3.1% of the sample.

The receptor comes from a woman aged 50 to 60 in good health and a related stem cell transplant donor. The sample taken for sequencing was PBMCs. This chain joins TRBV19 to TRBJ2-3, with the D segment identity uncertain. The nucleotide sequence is TGTGCCAGTAGTAACAAGGATACGCAGTATTTT. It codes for CASSNKDTQYF.